The 8 T cell receptor beta chains reported below all come from one sample, sequenced in a study of cytomegalovirus exposure and HLA in healthy donors. PCR involved 60 Vbeta and 13 Jbeta primers. Only in-frame clones appear in the TCRdb table, and some are missing; sequencing was by immunoSEQ multiplex PCR. The sample shows fewer than 300,000 clones, about 80% of them seen only once. Sample: PBMCs. These receptors were collected from a girl aged 2-9 years in good health and CMV-seronegative.

The rearrangement joins TRBV7-3 to TRBJ2-1, with 9 positions matching TRBD2. Trimming took 2 bases from V and 8 from J; bases not matched to a gene: 7. This CDR3 comprises 15 residues. Germline V CDR1 and CDR2: SGHTA, FQGTGA. The CDR3 loop reads CASSLGAGGSYEQFF. CDR3 sequence (DNA): TGTGCCAGCAGCTTAGGCGCGGGGGGGAGCTATGAGCAGTTCTTC.

This clone turned up a few times. This chain joins TRBV29-1 and TRBJ1-2, with D possibly matching TRBD1 (6 bases). The CDR3 runs to 12 residues. The V end lost 3 bases, the J end lost 7 bases, and 12 bases lay between the germline ends. The germline CDR1 and CDR2 sequences are SQVTM and ANQGSEA. The chain's CDR3 is CSVDRGSSGYTF. As DNA, the CDR3 is TGCAGCGTTGATAGGGGGTCTAGTGGCTACACCTTC.

The rearrangement joins TRBV29-1 to TRBJ2-7; maybe TRBD2 (5 bases). The germline gives CDR1 SQVTM, CDR2 ANQGSEA. This CDR3 comprises 11 residues. Trimming left V 8 bases short and J 7 bases short, with 15 bases between. This chain's CDR3 is CSFEWRAEQYF. Written as DNA, the CDR3 is TGCAGCTTCGAGTGGCGGGCGGAGCAGTACTTC.

This rearrangement joins TRBV10-2 to TRBJ2-3, with D unclear. V was shortened by 1 base and J by 0 bases, with 11 bases between the two germline ends. CDR3 length: 16 residues. CDR1 and CDR2 (germline): WSHSY, SAAADI. The CDR3 DNA sequence: TGCGCCAGCAGTGAGTATTGGAGACCTAGCACAGATACGCAGTATTTT. Amino acids: CASSEYWRPSTDTQYF.

Only one count was recorded for this clone. V gene TRBV5-1 combines with J gene TRBJ2-3; TRBD2 matches at 14 bases. The CDR3 spans 16 residues. V lost 4 bases, J lost 4 bases, and 5 bases stayed unmatched. The V gene's germline CDR1 is SGHRS and CDR2 YFSETQ. CDR3 sequence reads: CASSLRLAGGPDTQYF. For the CDR3, the DNA is TGCGCCAGCAGCCTAAGACTAGCGGGGGGGCCAGATACGCAGTATTTT.

The genes are TRBV4-1 and TRBJ1-1; no reliable D call. V lost 4 bases and J 0 bases, leaving 15 bases between the germline ends. Germline assignment: CDR1 MGHRA and CDR2 YSYEKL. The CDR3 extends over 16 amino acids. The chain's CDR3 is CASSPVMALMNTEAFF. CDR3 in DNA: TGCGCCAGCAGCCCTGTGATGGCCCTGATGAACACTGAAGCTTTCTTT.

DNA of the CDR3: TGCGCCAGCAGCCTAAGGACAGGGGGTAACTATGGCTACACCTTC. Its translation: CASSLRTGGNYGYTF. The rearrangement links TRBV5-1 to TRBJ1-2; 10 bases line up with TRBD1. In germline, CDR1 is SGHRS, CDR2 YFSETQ. J lost 1 base, V lost 4 bases, and 4 bases had no gene match. The CDR3 has 15 residues.

CDR3: CASSLGGQGHTEAFF. CDR3 bases: TGTGCCAGCAGCTTAGGGGGACAGGGGCATACTGAAGCTTTCTTT. The V and J genes are TRBV11-3 and TRBJ1-1, with 10 bases that match TRBD1. Germline-derived CDR1 and CDR2 are SGHNT and YENEEA. Trimming cost V 1 base and J 5 bases; bases outside gene matches: 4. This CDR3 contains 15 residues. Complete variable domain (other parts from reference TRBV11-3 and TRBJ1-1): EAGVVQSPRYKIIEKKQPVAFWCNPISGHNTLYWYLQNLGQGPELLIRYENEEAVDDSQLPKDRFSAERLKGVDSTLKIQPAELGDSAVYLCASSLGGQGHTEAFFGQGTRLTVV.